This T cell receptor beta chain was captured by sequencing in a study of cytotoxic CD8 clonotypes in ibrutinib-treated CLL. Study background: Included were about a dozen relapsed/refractory and about 14 treatment-naive patients, of whom 17 to 18 were IGHV unmutated. On average, around 85,000 productive rearrangements and about 280,000 productive templates per sample. Patients gave response samples after a median around eleven months of treatment, range 6 to 36.

The protocol was immunoSEQ multiplex PCR, while the TCRdb copy is restricted to in-frame clones and leaves out a portion. The sample lists roughly 45,000 clones, 60% to 80% occurring once. A remark on this clone: Its antigen is currently unknown.

The CDR3 sequence is 12 residues long. V lost 5 bases and J lost 5, with 9 bases in between. Germline V gene data show CDR1 as SNHLY and CDR2 as FYNNEI. Whole-study findings and limits: Under treatment, the uncommon public clonotypes either contracted or remained stable.

The clonotype comes from a human donor with chronic lymphocytic leukemia. The V call is TRBV2, the J call TRBJ2-5; the D is unclear. The material was PBMCs, obtained after 24 months of ibrutinib treatment. CDR3 sequence: CASSRSMETQYF. The CDR3 DNA reads TGTGCCAGCAGTCGATCAATGGAGACCCAGTACTTC.